The 13 T cell receptor beta chains listed next were all sequenced from one sample in a study of shared clonotypes between healthy human individuals. The table came from immunoSEQ multiplex PCR; TCRdb's copy has only in-frame clones and leaves some out. The table lists a few million clones, roughly 93% of them singletons. Source material: naive CD4+ T cells from PBMCs. Subset in this sample: CD45RA+ positively selected. These receptors originate from a man between 18 and 35 years old in good health. Some clones in this sample may be carry-over from other donors' samples.

The chain joins TRBV7-8 to TRBJ2-1; TRBD2 agrees at 7 bases. The CDR3 is 12 amino acids. The junction had 8 bases not matched to a gene; V was cut back by 10 bases and J by 8 bases. Germline V gives CDR1 SGHVS, CDR2 FQNEAQ. CDR3 coding DNA: TGTGCCACCACTAGCGCGGGCGATGAGCAGTTCTTC. Translation gives CATTSAGDEQFF.

This clone was seen just once. The chain recombines TRBV28 with TRBJ2-5, with a possible D match to TRBD1 (6 bases). The J call is uncertain, as TRBJ2-7 better fits the DNA end. The CDR3 length is 14 residues. In germline, CDR1 is MDHEN, CDR2 SYDVKM. The CDR3 DNA reads as TGTGCCAGCAGTTTAGGACAGCCAACCTACGAGCAGTACTTC. Protein sequence: CASSLGQPTYEQYF.

V and J are TRBV10-3 and TRBJ1-2, with 10 nucleotides matching TRBD1. V dropped 10 bases and J dropped 7; count of bases not matched to a gene: 9. CDR1 ENHRY and CDR2 SYGVKD come from the germline V gene. The length of the CDR3 is 13 residues. Here the CDR3 reads CATGTGEVSGYTF. CDR3 nucleotide sequence: TGTGCCACCGGGACAGGGGAAGTAAGTGGCTACACCTTC.

The DNA of the CDR3 is TGCGCCAGCAGCCAAGATAGAGAATTTAGAACTTTCTTT. Protein: CASSQDREFRTFF. V and J are TRBV4-3 and TRBJ1-1; D not certain. Germline V gene sequence: CDR1 LGHNA, CDR2 YSLEER. The CDR3 loop spans 13 amino acids. Trimming stripped 0 bases from V and 12 bases from J, with 14 bases between.

J is TRBJ2-7 and V is TRBV28, with TRBD1 identical over 10 bases. CDR3 length: 14 amino acids. The V gene end was trimmed by 10 bases and the J gene end by 2 bases; junction bases not matched to a gene: 8. Germline assignment: CDR1 MDHEN and CDR2 SYDVKM. The CDR3 spells CATRGGTGAYEQYF. The DNA of the CDR3 is TGTGCCACTCGCGGAGGGACAGGGGCCTACGAGCAGTACTTC.

V gene TRBV5-5 combines with J gene TRBJ1-5; TRBD1 is a possible D gene (6 bases). Between the trimmed V and J ends, which lost 4 bases and 2 bases, there was a span of 16 bases. Germline lookup yields CDR1 SGHKS and CDR2 YYEKEE (reference sequence). This CDR3 has 16 amino acids. The CDR3 nucleotides read TGTGCCAGCAGCCAAGTACAGGGATTTGGCAATCAGCCCCAGCATTTT. This codes for CASSQVQGFGNQPQHF.

This chain connects TRBV11-3 to TRBJ2-1; D possibly corresponds to TRBD2 (5 bases). Trimming stripped 5 bases from V and 4 bases from J, with 18 bases between. The CDR3 consists of 16 residues. Germline V gene sequence: CDR1 SGHNT, CDR2 YENEEA. CDR3 protein: CASSRTDGLLYNEQFF. The CDR3 DNA reads as TGTGCCAGCAGCCGCACTGACGGACTCCTATACAATGAGCAGTTCTTC.

The chain employs TRBV5-8 and TRBJ1-5, with D unresolved. V was trimmed by 4 bases and J by 4 bases, leaving 9 bases between them. The CDR3 contains 13 residues. Germline V lookup: CDR1 SGHTS, CDR2 YDEGEE. The CDR3 bases are TGTGCCAGCAGCCCGCGACAAAATCAGCCCCAGCATTTT. The encoded protein is CASSPRQNQPQHF. The entire variable domain, with the rest obtained from reference TRBV5-8 and TRBJ1-5, is as follows: EAGVTQSPTHLIKTRGQQATLRCSPISGHTSVYWYQQALGLGLQFLLWYDEGEERNRGNFPPRFSGRQFPNYSSELNVNALELEDSALYLCASSPRQNQPQHFGDGTRLSIL.

As to this clone: Other DNA sequences in the sample encode the same CDR3. J is TRBJ2-5 and V is TRBV28, with unresolved D. The germline V gene has CDR1 MDHEN and CDR2 SYDVKM. The CDR3 is 12 residues long. The V and J ends lost 1 base and 5 bases respectively, with 5 bases between them. CDR3 loop: CASSLLSETQYF. For the CDR3, the DNA is TGTGCCAGCAGTTTATTGTCCGAGACCCAGTACTTC.

The chain carries TRBV29-1 and TRBJ2-7; TRBD1 aligns across 8 bases. This CDR3 is built from 13 residues. V gave up 4 bases and J gave up 2 bases; unmatched junction bases: 4. Germline CDR1 is SQVTM and CDR2 is ANQGSEA. CDR3 bases: TGCAGCGTTGTACAGGGGGAACCCTACGAGCAGTACTTC. Amino acids: CSVVQGEPYEQYF.

The rearrangement uses TRBV27 and TRBJ1-2, with D tentatively TRBD1 (6 bases). The CDR3 has 15 amino acids. Germline V gene data show CDR1 as MNHEY and CDR2 as SMNVEV (reference sequence). The V end lost 1 base, the J end lost 5 bases, and 14 bases lay between the germline ends. The CDR3 is CASSLFSGALYGYTF. The CDR3 nucleotides read TGTGCCAGCAGTTTATTCTCGGGGGCGCTTTATGGCTACACCTTC.

This clone was recorded a few times. Here the CDR3 reads CASSVQGALSEAFF. The CDR3 coding sequence is TGTGCCAGCAGCGTTCAGGGGGCGTTGAGTGAAGCTTTCTTT. The V gene is TRBV9, the J gene TRBJ1-1; TRBD1 agrees at 8 bases. The germline gives CDR1 SGDLS, CDR2 YYNGEE. There are 14 residues in the CDR3. After removal of 2 bases from V and 7 bases from J, the junction contained 7 bases not matched to a gene.

V usage is TRBV27 and J usage is TRBJ1-1, with 7 bases lining up with TRBD1. The CDR3 has 17 residues. CDR1 and CDR2 (germline): MNHEY, SMNVEV (reference sequence). V trimming: 6 bases; J trimming: 0 bases; junction bases outside the gene matches: 13. The CDR3 bases are TGTGCCAGCAGGCGCAACAGGGGTGGCTTCATGAACACTGAAGCTTTCTTT. Translated: CASRRNRGGFMNTEAFF.